Included here is one TCR beta chain sequence, with context. CDR3 length: 15 amino acids. Trimming took 6 bases from V and 2 from J, leaving 17 bases between them. Germline CDR1 reads MNHEY; CDR2 reads SVGEGT. The sample comes from a study of blood T cell repertoires in COVID-19. Sequencing was performed with immunoSEQ multiplex PCR; in TCRdb, only in-frame clones are kept and a portion is missing. Of over 300,000 clones in the sample, more than 75% were seen once. V is TRBV6-2 or TRBV6-3 and J is TRBJ2-7; D is possibly TRBD1 (6 bases). The TCR comes from a woman in her 50s with acute or convalescent COVID-19. The sample consisted of peripheral blood. CDR3 sequence: CASSLRRTAPYEQYF. The CDR3 region has the DNA TGTGCCAGCAGCCTAAGGAGGACAGCCCCCTACGAGCAGTACTTC.